This entry lists 12 T cell receptor beta chains sequenced from one sample in a study of T cell changes during pregnancy in multiple sclerosis. Sequenced by immunoSEQ multiplex PCR; TCRdb stores in-frame clones only, minus some. Altogether approximately 42,000 clones are present, 84% being singletons, with the ten largest covering around 0.65%. Sequencing used CD4+ T cells from peripheral blood mononuclear cells, obtained before pregnancy. These receptors were taken from a female donor with multiple sclerosis, enrolled in a pregnancy study.

This chain joins TRBV30 and TRBJ1-3; 7 bases are a match to TRBD1. The ends lost 3 bases at V and 0 bases at J; junction bases unmatched: 8. The CDR3 is made up of 16 amino acids. Germline lookup yields CDR1 GTSNPN and CDR2 SVGIG (reference sequence). The CDR3 is CAWSAGTASSGNTIYF. The CDR3 nucleotides are TGTGCCTGGAGCGCCGGGACAGCCAGCTCTGGAAACACCATATATTTT.

This clone was seen a single time. This chain joins TRBV29-1 and TRBJ2-7, with 9 bases that match TRBD2. V gave up 6 bases and J gave up 5 bases; unmatched junction bases: 8. Germline CDR1 reads SQVTM; CDR2 reads ANQGSEA. The CDR3 is 13 residues long. The CDR3 is CSVKAGGVNEQYF. In DNA, the CDR3 is TGCAGCGTAAAAGCGGGGGGAGTAAACGAGCAGTACTTC.

V and J are TRBV6-4 and TRBJ1-1; 7 bases line up with TRBD1. V lost 6 bases and J lost 5; bases outside the gene matches: 6. Per the germline V gene, CDR1 is MRHNA and CDR2 is SNTAGT. The length of the CDR3 is 13 residues. CDR3 coding DNA: TGTGCCAGCAGGGCCGCAGGGGGTACTGAAGCTTTCTTT. It is translated as CASRAAGGTEAFF.

The chain uses TRBV6-6 and TRBJ2-5; TRBD2 might be the D (6 bases). This CDR3 has 14 residues. Germline assignment: CDR1 MNHNY and CDR2 SVGAGI (reference sequence). The V end was cut by 5 bases, the J end by 4 bases, with 14 bases between. Here the CDR3 reads CASSQTGVPETQYF. CDR3 coding DNA: TGTGCCAGCAGTCAGACGGGAGTACCAGAGACCCAGTACTTC.

V gene TRBV30 combines with J gene TRBJ2-2; no clear D. Germline V gene data show CDR1 as GTSNPN and CDR2 as SVGIG (reference sequence). CDR3 length: 12 amino acids. Trimming took 0 bases from V and 3 from J, leaving 2 bases between them. The chain's CDR3 is CAWSVYTGELFF. The CDR3 DNA reads as TGTGCCTGGAGTGTCTACACCGGGGAGCTGTTTTTT.

J is TRBJ2-1 and V is TRBV5-6, with TRBD1 matching 7 bases. CDR3 length: 17 amino acids. J was trimmed by 2 bases and V by 0 bases; bases with no gene match: 8. Germline CDR1 is SGHDT and CDR2 is YYEEEE. As DNA, the CDR3 is TGTGCCAGCAGCTTGGTTGGACAGGCGAACCCCTACAATGAGCAGTTCTTC. This gives the protein CASSLVGQANPYNEQFF. Drawing the rest from reference TRBV5-6 and TRBJ2-1, the complete variable domain is DAGVTQSPTHLIKTRGQQVTLRCSPKSGHDTVSWYQQALGQGPQFIFQYYEEEERQRGNFPDRFSGHQFPNYSSELNVNALLLGDSALYLCASSLVGQANPYNEQFFGPGTRLTVL.

This chain uses TRBV6-5 with TRBJ1-3; 7 positions match TRBD1. J was trimmed by 1 base and V by 2 bases; bases with no gene match: 5. Germline CDR1 reads MNHEY; CDR2 reads SVGAGI. The CDR3 has 16 amino acids. The CDR3 DNA reads TGTGCCAGCAGTTACGGACAGGCCTTATCTGGAAACACCATATATTTT. It is translated as CASSYGQALSGNTIYF.

This clone was seen just once. This chain links TRBV9 with TRBJ2-5; no clear D. The V end lost 0 bases, the J end lost 4 bases, and 16 bases lay between the germline ends. This CDR3 has 16 residues. From germline, CDR1 is SGDLS and CDR2 YYNGEE. CDR3 sequence: CASSVGMGSLSETQYF. CDR3 bases: TGTGCCAGCAGCGTAGGCATGGGTAGCCTCTCAGAGACCCAGTACTTC.

This clone was seen once. The chain employs TRBV4-3 and TRBJ1-2; D is undetermined. The CDR3 is made up of 14 amino acids. Germline lookup yields CDR1 LGHNA and CDR2 YSLEER. The V end was cut by 4 bases, the J end by 7 bases, with 16 bases between. The CDR3 nucleotides read TGCGCCAGCAGCCGGCAAGATGAGGGAAGTGGCTACACCTTC. It yields the protein CASSRQDEGSGYTF.

The chain is built from TRBV18 and TRBJ1-4; a possible D gene is TRBD1 (5 bases). The V end was cut by 3 bases, the J end by 4 bases, with 12 bases between. This CDR3 is 15 amino acids long. Per the germline V gene, CDR1 is KGHSH and CDR2 is LQKENI. In DNA form, the CDR3 reads TGTGCCAGCTCACCCCCGAGTCAGGGTAATGAAAAACTGTTTTTT. This gives the protein CASSPPSQGNEKLFF.

This clone was observed once. The chain couples TRBV5-1 to TRBJ2-3; D uncertain. The V gene's germline CDR1 is SGHRS and CDR2 YFSETQ. Trimming left V 2 bases short and J 5 bases short, with 9 bases between. The CDR3 totals 13 residues. The CDR3 reads CASSFQDGDTQYF. CDR3 nucleotide sequence: TGCGCCAGCAGCTTCCAGGATGGAGATACGCAGTATTTT.

The chain couples TRBV6-5 to TRBJ1-2, with D possibly matching TRBD1 (5 bases). V lost 2 bases and J lost 8, with 18 bases in between. Looked up from germline, CDR1 is MNHEY and CDR2 is SVGAGI. The length of the CDR3 is 15 residues. The DNA of the CDR3 is TGTGCCAGCAGTTACGGGCCCGGGGGTTTGGGCGGCTACACCTTC. This gives the protein CASSYGPGGLGGYTF.